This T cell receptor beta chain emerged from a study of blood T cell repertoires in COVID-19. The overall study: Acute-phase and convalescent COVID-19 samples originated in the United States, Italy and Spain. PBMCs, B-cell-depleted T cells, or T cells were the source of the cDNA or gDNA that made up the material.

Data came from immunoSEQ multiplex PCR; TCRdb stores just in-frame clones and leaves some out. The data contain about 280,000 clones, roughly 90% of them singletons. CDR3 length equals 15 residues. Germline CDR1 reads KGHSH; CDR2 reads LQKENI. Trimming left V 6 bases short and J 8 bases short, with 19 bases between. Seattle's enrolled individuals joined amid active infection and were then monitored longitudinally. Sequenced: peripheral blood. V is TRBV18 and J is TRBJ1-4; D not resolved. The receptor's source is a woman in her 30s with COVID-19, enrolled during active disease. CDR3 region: CASSLSGRAEEKLFF. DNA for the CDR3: TGTGCCAGCTCTCTTTCCGGGAGAGCTGAGGAAAAACTGTTTTTT.